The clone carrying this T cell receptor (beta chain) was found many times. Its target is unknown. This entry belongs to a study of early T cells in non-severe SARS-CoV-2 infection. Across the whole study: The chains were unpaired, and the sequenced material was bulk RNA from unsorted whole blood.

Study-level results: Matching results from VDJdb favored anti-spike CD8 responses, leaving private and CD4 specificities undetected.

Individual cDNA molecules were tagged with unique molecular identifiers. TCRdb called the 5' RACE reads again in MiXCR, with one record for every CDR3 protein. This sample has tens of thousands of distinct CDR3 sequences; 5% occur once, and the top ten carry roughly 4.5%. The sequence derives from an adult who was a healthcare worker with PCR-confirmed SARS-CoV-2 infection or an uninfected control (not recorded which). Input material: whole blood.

CDR3 amino acids: CASSRGGDTQYF. The DNA of the CDR3 is TGTGCCAGCAGCCGGGGGGGGGATACGCAGTATTTT. The rearrangement joins TRBV7-8 to TRBJ2-3; 8 positions agree with TRBD2. Trimming cost V 5 bases and J 6 bases; bases outside gene matches: 1. The CDR3 is made up of 12 amino acids. CDR1 SGHVS and CDR2 FQNEAQ come from the germline V gene.